The sequence of this T cell receptor (beta chain) was determined in a study of T cell responses to AZD1222 COVID-19 vaccine. Study findings and constraints: Among vaccine-associated CD4 TCRs, coverage spanned spike, with dominance at 160-218 and 743-854. Clonal diversity may have been underestimated in mostly white British donors.

The CDR3 runs to 14 residues. Germline V lookup: CDR1 MDHEN, CDR2 SYDVKM. Trimming removed 2 bases from V and 12 bases from J, with 19 bases in between. This clone was counted a few times. Its antigen is unknown. Profiled with immunoSEQ multiplex PCR; TCRdb holds only in-frame clones, not every one. The table records fewer than 120,000 clones, roughly 87% of them present only once. The chain has TRBV28 and TRBJ1-2, with no clear D. This material consisted of peripheral blood, taken on day 0 of AZD1222 vaccination. The clonotype comes from an adult in good health. The CDR3 coding sequence is TGTGCCAGCAGTTTACGAGGCCCCGTTTTTGGGAACACCTTC. Translation: CASSLRGPVFGNTF.